This T cell receptor beta chain was identified in a study of tumor-infiltrating lymphocytes in primary liver carcinoma. Study background: Tumor stage was T1-T3 N0M0, and tumor size was roughly 4.2 to 11 cm across.

About this clonotype: The germline gene is not matched at one end of the junction; a read error may be the cause.

TCR beta cDNA came from about 450 ng total RNA, primed with a constant-region primer. Libraries of TCR beta came from three nested multiplex PCR rounds with slightly modified ARM-PCR. In TCRdb, the multiplex PCR reads were re-called with MiXCR into one record per CDR3 protein. This table holds some 180,000 distinct CDR3 sequences, roughly 60% found once. Germline DNA was extracted too, while blood RNA derived from unsorted whole blood. Before surgery, 3.5 to 4.5 milliliters of EDTA blood were taken. The sample consisted of peripheral blood. The clonotype was recovered from a man aged 35-49 years with primary liver carcinoma and hepatitis B virus infection.

The CDR3 loop is CDSSRAAAYNSPLQF. The DNA for the CDR3 is TGTGACAGCAGCCGGGCGGCGGCCTATAATTCACCCCTCCAATTT. The V gene is TRBV6-5, the J gene TRBJ1-6; no firm D call. CDR1 MNHEY and CDR2 SVGAGI come from the germline V gene. The CDR3 is 15 residues long.